What follows are 29 T cell receptor beta chains derived from one specimen sequenced in a study of CD8+ T cells in alopecia areata. Extracted from the samples, RNA was reverse transcribed into cDNA to serve as the sequencing template. Here immunoSEQ multiplex PCR was the method, and the copy in TCRdb shows in-frame clones only, minus some. The sample records about 250,000 clones, roughly two thirds being singletons. The source material was CD4+ T cells sorted from blood, sampled at week 0. All receptors come from a human donor with alopecia areata.

V usage is TRBV7-9 and J usage is TRBJ1-1; TRBD1 is a possible D gene (6 bases). CDR3 length equals 18 residues. The V gene lost 2 bases and the J gene lost 5 bases, with 24 bases spanning the gap. The germline CDR1 and CDR2 sequences are SEHNR and FQNEAQ (reference sequence). The CDR3 bases are TGTGCCAGCAGCTTAAGTCGGCGGTCCATAGGGGGTAATACTGAAGCTTTCTTT. It specifies CASSLSRRSIGGNTEAFF.

The genes are TRBV9 and TRBJ2-7; perhaps TRBD1 as D (6 bases). Looked up from germline, CDR1 is SGDLS and CDR2 is YYNGEE. The V end was cut by 0 bases, the J end by 3 bases, with 10 bases between. This CDR3 contains 14 residues. This CDR3 is CASSVAPGDYEQYF. DNA of the CDR3: TGTGCCAGCAGCGTAGCCCCAGGGGACTACGAGCAGTACTTC.

The chain employs TRBV7-9 and TRBJ2-4; 7 nucleotides agree with TRBD2. J gave up 5 bases and V 2 bases, and 9 bases lay outside the gene matches. Per the germline V gene, CDR1 is SEHNR and CDR2 is FQNEAQ (reference sequence). The CDR3 sequence is 16 residues long. CDR3 residues: CASSLRSGASENIQYF. The CDR3 region has the DNA TGTGCCAGCAGCTTAAGGAGCGGGGCTTCCGAAAACATTCAGTACTTC. Together with reference TRBV7-9 and TRBJ2-4, the CDR3 gives the full variable domain: DTGVSQNPRHKITKRGQNVTFRCDPISEHNRLYWYRQTLGQGPEFLTYFQNEAQLEKSRLLSDRFSAERPKGSFSTLEIQRTEQGDSAMYLCASSLRSGASENIQYFGAGTRLSVL.

The gene calls are TRBV27 and TRBJ2-7; unclear D gene. Germline CDR1 MNHEY, CDR2 SMNVEV (reference sequence). Trimming pared 2 bases from V and 2 bases from J, leaving 10 bases between. This CDR3 contains 14 residues. The CDR3 region has the DNA TGTGCCAGCAGTTTAAACGTCGCCGCCTACGAGCAGTACTTC. This translates into CASSLNVAAYEQYF.

V and J are TRBV4-1 and TRBJ2-7; 7 bases agree with TRBD2. The CDR3 is 16 residues long. V lost 0 bases and J lost 3; bases outside the gene matches: 8. Germline V gene lookup returns CDR1 MGHRA and CDR2 YSYEKL. CDR3 DNA sequence: TGCGCCAGCAGCCAAGATGGAAGCGGGGAGATCTACGAGCAGTACTTC. Translation: CASSQDGSGEIYEQYF.

The V and J genes are TRBV30 and TRBJ1-5; 10 nucleotides align to TRBD1. The J segment lost 1 base and the V segment lost 3 bases, leaving 0 bases of the junction unmatched. CDR1 and CDR2 (germline): GTSNPN, SVGIG (reference sequence). The CDR3 spans 14 residues. The CDR3 sequence: CAWRDRGSNQPQHF. DNA for the CDR3: TGTGCCTGGAGGGACAGGGGGAGCAATCAGCCCCAGCATTTT.

The gene calls are TRBV5-4 and TRBJ2-3; TRBD2 might be the D (5 bases). Germline lookup yields CDR1 SGHNT and CDR2 YYREEE (reference sequence). The V end was cut by 4 bases, the J end by 5 bases, with 17 bases between. This CDR3 is built from 15 residues. The CDR3 protein is CASSPLTSSEDTQYF. CDR3 sequence (DNA): TGTGCCAGCAGCCCCTTAACTAGTAGTGAAGATACGCAGTATTTT.

The table lists this clone with a few counts. The J gene is TRBJ2-7, the V gene TRBV15; 7 bases agree with TRBD1. Germline lookup yields CDR1 LNHNV and CDR2 YYDKDF (reference sequence). CDR3 length: 15 amino acids. With V trimmed by 4 bases and J by 9 bases, 15 bases remained unmatched. The CDR3 is CATSKGDRALLGQYF. In nucleotides, the CDR3 is TGTGCCACCAGCAAAGGGGACAGAGCCTTACTGGGGCAGTACTTC. Complete variable domain (other parts from reference TRBV15 and TRBJ2-7): DAMVIQNPRYQVTQFGKPVTLSCSQTLNHNVMYWYQQKSSQAPKLLFHYYDKDFNNEADTPDNFQSRRPNTSFCFLDIRSPGLGDTAMYLCATSKGDRALLGQYFGPGTRLTVT.

V and J are TRBV19 and TRBJ1-2; TRBD1 aligns across 9 bases. Germline V lookup: CDR1 LNHDA, CDR2 SQIVND (reference sequence). V lost 7 bases to trimming and J lost 5 bases; unmatched junction nucleotides: 8. The CDR3 is 14 amino acids. DNA for the CDR3: TGTGCCAGTACTCTGGACAGGGGATTTTATGGCTACACCTTC. It specifies CASTLDRGFYGYTF.

The rearrangement joins TRBV23-1 to TRBJ1-5, with D hard to call. TRBV23-1 is reported as an ORF; its role is uncertain. Trimming shortened V by 6 bases and J by 7 bases, and 10 bases separated the two germline ends. This CDR3 is 12 amino acids long. CDR3 bases: TGCGCCAGCAGGGGGATAAAACAGCCCCAGCATTTT. It yields the protein CASRGIKQPQHF.

V usage is TRBV4-2 and J usage is TRBJ1-2; TRBD1 is a possible D gene (6 bases). Deletions cut 0 bases from V and 2 bases from J, with 13 bases between. The CDR3 extends over 16 amino acids. From germline, CDR1 is LGHNA and CDR2 YNFKEQ. CDR3 coding DNA: TGTGCCAGCAGCCAAGACTGGGGGGCAGGGAACTATGGCTACACCTTC. This gives the protein CASSQDWGAGNYGYTF.

The chain recombines TRBV27 with TRBJ2-5; D is unclear. V lost 6 bases and J lost 2, with 10 bases in between. Germline V lookup: CDR1 MNHEY, CDR2 SMNVEV (reference sequence). The CDR3 runs 13 residues. The CDR3 sequence is CASRRTAQETQYF. The CDR3 DNA reads as TGTGCCAGCAGACGAACAGCTCAAGAGACCCAGTACTTC.

The sample holds one count of this clone. The V call is TRBV30, the J call TRBJ1-1; D uncertain. Germline-derived CDR1 and CDR2 are GTSNPN and SVGIG (reference sequence). This CDR3 spans 11 amino acids. Trimming removed 4 bases from V and 12 bases from J, with 15 bases in between. As DNA, the CDR3 is TGTGCCTGGATAGGGTATGGTAAGTCTTTCTTT. Residues: CAWIGYGKSFF.

The chain couples TRBV25-1 to TRBJ1-2; D ambiguous. V was pared by 8 bases and J by 6 bases, with 10 bases between. This CDR3 spans 11 amino acids. Germline CDR1 MGHDK, CDR2 SYGVNS. The CDR3 region has the DNA TGTGCCAGCGAGTATAGGGATGGCTACACCTTC. It codes for CASEYRDGYTF.

The chain employs TRBV7-2 and TRBJ2-7; D ambiguous. The germline CDR1 and CDR2 sequences are SGHTA and FQGNSA. V was cut by 2 bases and J by 2 bases, with 10 bases left in between. The CDR3 spans 14 residues. The CDR3 reads CASSLSLAAYEQYF. The CDR3 nucleotides read TGTGCCAGCAGCTTATCGCTGGCGGCCTACGAGCAGTACTTC.

The chain links TRBV7-2 to TRBJ2-2, with 10 bases that match TRBD1. J lost 7 bases, V lost 6 bases, and 8 bases had no gene match. Germline V lookup: CDR1 SGHTA, CDR2 FQGNSA. This CDR3 has 15 amino acids. CDR3 DNA sequence: TGTGCCAGCAGGGTGACAGGGGGCGCCGGCGGGGAGCTGTTTTTT. As protein: CASRVTGGAGGELFF.

The V gene is TRBV7-6, the J gene TRBJ1-1; 8 nucleotides align to TRBD1. V shed 4 bases, J shed 1 base, and the junction held 5 bases outside the gene matches. This CDR3 has 15 amino acids. The germline CDR1 and CDR2 sequences are SGHVS and FNYEAQ. The CDR3 DNA follows: TGTGCCAGCAGCTCCACCGGGACAGGGAACACTGAAGCTTTCTTT. It encodes CASSSTGTGNTEAFF.

The chain combines TRBV19 with TRBJ2-1; possibly TRBD1 or TRBD2 for D (5 bases each). This CDR3 has 14 amino acids. Germline assignment: CDR1 LNHDA and CDR2 SQIVND (reference sequence). Trimming took off 5 bases at V and 3 bases at J, with 11 bases between the two ends. CDR3: CASSGQGVYNEQFF. DNA for the CDR3: TGTGCCAGTAGTGGGCAGGGAGTCTACAATGAGCAGTTCTTC.

The chain is built from TRBV30 and TRBJ1-3; D unclear. Germline assignment: CDR1 GTSNPN and CDR2 SVGIG (reference sequence). This CDR3 is 12 amino acids long. V lost 2 bases and J lost 1, with 3 bases in between. CDR3 sequence reads: CAWSTSGNTIYF. CDR3 nucleotides: TGTGCCTGGAGTACTTCTGGAAACACCATATATTTT.

CDR3 bases: TGTGCCAGCAGCTCGACAGGTCCCGGCCACGAGCAGTACTTC. Translation gives CASSSTGPGHEQYF. V and J are TRBV5-4 and TRBJ2-7; D is perhaps TRBD1 (6 bases). CDR1 SGHNT and CDR2 YYREEE come from the germline V gene (reference sequence). V gave up 3 bases and J gave up 5 bases, with 15 bases separating them. The CDR3 contains 14 residues.

The chain is built from TRBV6-5 and TRBJ1-2; perhaps TRBD1 as D (5 bases). The CDR3 contains 14 residues. Germline-derived CDR1 and CDR2 are MNHEY and SVGAGI. The germline V and J ends were trimmed by 4 bases and 2 bases, with 11 bases remaining between them. The CDR3 region is CASSSRDRNYGYTF. The CDR3 nucleotides read TGTGCCAGCAGTTCCAGAGACAGAAACTATGGCTACACCTTC.

The V and J genes are TRBV23-1 and TRBJ2-7; perhaps TRBD1 as D (5 bases). TRBV23-1 is noted as an ORF with a role that remains uncertain. The V end lost 8 bases, the J end lost 1 base, and 12 bases lay between the germline ends. The CDR3 loop spans 13 amino acids. This CDR3 is CASGKTGSYEQYF. In nucleotides, the CDR3 is TGCGCCAGCGGAAAAACAGGTTCCTACGAGCAGTACTTC.

In regard to this clone: Different DNA sequences within this sample yield the same CDR3. The chain uses TRBV30 and TRBJ2-1; a possible D gene is TRBD2 (5 bases). Germline lookup yields CDR1 GTSNPN and CDR2 SVGIG (reference sequence). The CDR3 is 13 residues long. V dropped 0 bases and J dropped 7 bases, with 10 bases sitting between them. The CDR3, as DNA: TGTGCCTGGAGTGTACTCCGCGGGAATGAGCAGTTCTTC. This translates into CAWSVLRGNEQFF.

The rearrangement uses TRBV2 and TRBJ2-5; D gene ambiguous. Trimming removed 1 base from V and 0 bases from J, with 3 bases in between. The CDR3 contains 13 residues. The V gene's germline CDR1 is SNHLY and CDR2 FYNNEI. In nucleotides, the CDR3 is TGTGCCAGCAGTGAAGTGTACCAAGAGACCCAGTACTTC. This encodes CASSEVYQETQYF.

The V and J genes are TRBV27 and TRBJ1-6; the D gene is possibly TRBD1 (5 bases). Per the germline V gene, CDR1 is MNHEY and CDR2 is SMNVEV (reference sequence). The CDR3 spans 14 residues. Between the trimmed V and J ends, which lost 9 bases and 5 bases, there was a span of 14 bases. The CDR3, as DNA: TGTGCCAGTCGGACCGGGGGGAATAATTCACCCCTCCACTTT. Its protein product is CASRTGGNNSPLHF.

For the CDR3, the DNA is TGCGCCAGCAGCCAAGGATTTGGCACTGAAGCTTTCTTT. Protein product: CASSQGFGTEAFF. The chain has TRBV4-1 and TRBJ1-1; D gene unclear. Germline V gene data show CDR1 as MGHRA and CDR2 as YSYEKL. V lost 1 base to trimming and J lost 4 bases, with 7 bases between them. The CDR3 loop spans 13 amino acids.

J is TRBJ2-5 and V is TRBV5-1, with D perhaps TRBD1 (5 bases). Per germline, CDR1 SGHRS and CDR2 YFSETQ. The CDR3 has 14 amino acids. V lost 2 bases to trimming and J lost 7 bases, with 15 bases between them. CDR3 region: CASSFGSGMGTQYF. The DNA for the CDR3 is TGCGCCAGCAGCTTTGGGTCAGGGATGGGGACCCAGTACTTC.

This sequence joins TRBV29-1 and TRBJ1-1; 8 bases map to TRBD1. The CDR3 spans 15 residues. The ends lost 5 bases at V and 1 base at J; junction bases unmatched: 9. From germline, CDR1 is SQVTM and CDR2 ANQGSEA. This chain's CDR3 is CSVWAGDRRNTEAFF. The CDR3 DNA reads TGCAGCGTTTGGGCAGGGGACAGGCGGAACACTGAAGCTTTCTTT.

This clone was seen more than once but under ten times. The chain couples TRBV11-2 to TRBJ1-5; 8 positions match TRBD1. This CDR3 spans 14 amino acids. V lost 3 bases to trimming and J lost 6 bases; unmatched junction nucleotides: 4. Germline V gives CDR1 SGHAT, CDR2 FQNNGV. CDR3 sequence (DNA): TGTGCCAGCAGCTTTCCAGGGGGCGTTCAGCCCCAGCATTTT. Its protein product is CASSFPGGVQPQHF.